These T cell receptor beta chains were read from a single sample in a study of PD-1 blockade in classical Hodgkin lymphoma. Using immunoSEQ multiplex PCR, the repertoire was profiled, and TCRdb retains in-frame clones only, with some absent. The table lists around 25,000 clones, over 75% of them singletons. This material consisted of peripheral blood mononuclear cells (PBMCs), taken before the fourth cycle of nivolumab. The receptors originated from a human donor with classical Hodgkin lymphoma. Each CDR3 is given with its conserved first and last residue. Fields, in order: D gene, V gene, J gene, clone size, CDR3 protein, CDR3 DNA. A D gene is named only where the DNA matches it firmly. Only some rows state a clone size, as once, few, many or a class for expanded clones.

d_gene: .
v_gene: TRBV5-6
j_gene: TRBJ2-1
abundance: .
CDR3aa: CASSLAWDEQFF
CDR3nt: TGTGCCAGCAGCTTGGCCTGGGATGAGCAGTTCTTC

d_gene: TRBD1
v_gene: TRBV2
j_gene: TRBJ1-5
abundance: once
CDR3aa: CASSERDRGEGQPQHF
CDR3nt: TGTGCCAGCAGTGAAAGGGACAGGGGGGAGGGACAGCCCCAGCATTTT

d_gene: TRBD2
v_gene: TRBV4-2
j_gene: TRBJ2-2
abundance: .
CDR3aa: CASSQDLAGQYDTGELFF
CDR3nt: TGTGCCAGCAGCCAAGATCTAGCGGGGCAATATGACACCGGGGAGCTGTTTTTT

d_gene: .
v_gene: TRBV9
j_gene: TRBJ2-7
abundance: .
CDR3aa: CASSAARSYEQYF
CDR3nt: TGTGCCAGCAGCGCTGCTAGGTCCTACGAGCAGTACTTC

d_gene: .
v_gene: TRBV18
j_gene: TRBJ1-2
abundance: .
CDR3aa: CASSTTTMVGGYTF
CDR3nt: TGTGCCAGCTCAACGACAACTATGGTAGGTGGCTACACCTTC

d_gene: .
v_gene: TRBV9
j_gene: TRBJ1-6
abundance: .
CDR3aa: CAGAYRLDSPLHF
CDR3nt: TGTGCCGGAGCCTACAGGCTTGATTCACCCCTCCACTTT

d_gene: TRBD1
v_gene: TRBV19
j_gene: TRBJ2-5
abundance: once
CDR3aa: CASRDRGLETQYF
CDR3nt: TGTGCCAGTAGGGACAGGGGCTTAGAGACCCAGTACTTC

d_gene: .
v_gene: TRBV19
j_gene: TRBJ2-5
abundance: once
CDR3aa: CASSLGGGTQYF
CDR3nt: TGTGCCAGTAGTCTAGGGGGGGGGACCCAGTACTTC

d_gene: TRBD2
v_gene: TRBV6-6
j_gene: TRBJ2-3
abundance: .
CDR3aa: CASSLTSGSTDTQYF
CDR3nt: TGTGCCAGCAGTCTTACTAGCGGGAGCACAGATACGCAGTATTTT

d_gene: .
v_gene: TRBV7-3
j_gene: TRBJ1-6
abundance: once
CDR3aa: CASSLSSSYNSPLHF
CDR3nt: TGTGCCAGCAGCTTAAGCAGCTCCTATAATTCACCCCTCCACTTT

d_gene: TRBD2
v_gene: TRBV4-1
j_gene: TRBJ2-6
abundance: .
CDR3aa: CASSHWGLESSGANVLTF
CDR3nt: TGCGCCAGCAGCCATTGGGGACTAGAAAGCTCTGGGGCCAACGTCCTGACTTTC

d_gene: .
v_gene: TRBV25-1
j_gene: TRBJ1-1
abundance: .
CDR3aa: CASSVDTYRDTEAFF
CDR3nt: TGTGCCAGCAGTGTGGACACCTATCGAGACACTGAAGCTTTCTTT

d_gene: .
v_gene: TRBV6-1
j_gene: TRBJ2-7
abundance: .
CDR3aa: CASSDQSSPVYEQYF
CDR3nt: TGTGCCAGCAGTGACCAGTCGTCTCCCGTCTACGAGCAGTACTTC

d_gene: .
v_gene: TRBV5-5
j_gene: TRBJ2-5
abundance: .
CDR3aa: CASSLLANQETQYF
CDR3nt: TGTGCCAGCAGCTTGCTAGCGAACCAAGAGACCCAGTACTTC

d_gene: TRBD2
v_gene: TRBV6-1
j_gene: TRBJ2-3
abundance: .
CDR3aa: CASSESGGGHKDTQYF
CDR3nt: TGTGCCAGCAGTGAATCTGGCGGGGGGCACAAAGATACGCAGTATTTT

d_gene: TRBD2
v_gene: TRBV5-3
j_gene: TRBJ2-7
abundance: .
CDR3aa: CARSWRTSGRAYEQYF
CDR3nt: TGTGCCAGAAGCTGGAGGACTAGCGGGAGGGCCTACGAGCAGTACTTC

d_gene: .
v_gene: TRBV7-2
j_gene: TRBJ2-4
abundance: .
CDR3aa: CASRKDGTLGNIQYF
CDR3nt: TGTGCCAGCAGGAAAGACGGAACCTTGGGAAACATTCAGTACTTC

d_gene: .
v_gene: TRBV21-1
j_gene: TRBJ1-2
abundance: .
CDR3aa: CASSGGENYGYTF
CDR3nt: TGTGCCAGCAGCGGGGGGGAAAACTATGGCTACACCTTC

d_gene: TRBD1
v_gene: TRBV18
j_gene: TRBJ1-6
abundance: .
CDR3aa: CASSRDRGVNSPLHF
CDR3nt: TGTGCCAGCTCACGGGACAGGGGTGTCAATTCACCCCTCCACTTT

d_gene: TRBD1
v_gene: TRBV6-1
j_gene: TRBJ2-5
abundance: .
CDR3aa: CASTGQGVEETQYF
CDR3nt: TGTGCCAGCACCGGACAGGGGGTGGAGGAGACCCAGTACTTC

d_gene: .
v_gene: TRBV5-1
j_gene: TRBJ1-2
abundance: .
CDR3aa: CASSFGQGLGNYGYTF
CDR3nt: TGCGCCAGCAGCTTTGGGCAGGGCCTGGGTAACTATGGCTACACCTTC

d_gene: .
v_gene: TRBV4-1
j_gene: TRBJ1-4
abundance: .
CDR3aa: CASSHRSPNEKLFF
CDR3nt: TGCGCCAGCAGCCACCGCAGTCCTAATGAAAAACTGTTTTTT

d_gene: TRBD1
v_gene: TRBV7-3
j_gene: TRBJ2-1
abundance: .
CDR3aa: CASSSDRLNNEQFF
CDR3nt: TGTGCCAGCAGCTCGGACAGGCTAAACAATGAGCAGTTCTTC

d_gene: TRBD1
v_gene: TRBV11-2
j_gene: TRBJ1-2
abundance: .
CDR3aa: CASSLGTGHGYTF
CDR3nt: TGTGCCAGCAGCTTAGGGACAGGGCATGGCTACACCTTC

d_gene: TRBD1
v_gene: TRBV9
j_gene: TRBJ2-6
abundance: .
CDR3aa: CASSVVQGATGANVLTF
CDR3nt: TGTGCCAGCAGCGTGGTCCAGGGGGCCACTGGGGCCAACGTCCTGACTTTC

d_gene: TRBD2
v_gene: TRBV7-8
j_gene: TRBJ2-1
abundance: .
CDR3aa: CASRNSGRNYNEQFF
CDR3nt: TGTGCCAGCAGAAATAGCGGGAGGAACTACAATGAGCAGTTCTTC

d_gene: TRBD1
v_gene: TRBV6-5
j_gene: TRBJ2-1
abundance: .
CDR3aa: CASSPGTGTYNEQFF
CDR3nt: TGTGCCAGCAGCCCCGGGACAGGTACCTACAATGAGCAGTTCTTC